These 8 T cell receptor beta chains came from one sample sequenced in a study of identical twins. TCRdb reprocessed the 5' RACE reads via MiXCR and lists one record per CDR3 protein. Of a few hundred thousand distinct CDR3 sequences listed, roughly an eighth were seen once; the top ten hold 4%. Separately, the same data were catalogued under a study of yellow fever vaccine responses in identical twins.

Sequenced: memory (CD45RO+) T cells sorted from blood. Source of these receptors: a woman aged 18-29 years in good health.

This clonotype was counted between two and nine times. The chain uses TRBV21-1 and TRBJ2-2; TRBD1, the D gene given by the table, was not confirmed from the DNA. TRBV21-1 is a known pseudogene. This CDR3 has 15 residues. In DNA, the CDR3 is TGTGCCAGCAGCAACCCGTCGGACAGGAACGGGGAGCTGTTTTTT. Encoded protein: CASSNPSDRNGELFF.

The table lists this clonotype with a few counts. The chain uses TRBV2 and TRBJ2-3; 10 nucleotides line up with TRBD2. The CDR3 length is 15 residues. CDR1 and CDR2 (germline): SNHLY, FYNNEI. The V segment lost 8 bases and the J segment 0 bases; nucleotides outside the gene matches: 5. Here the CDR3 reads CASLSGRFSTDTQYF. The CDR3 bases are TGTGCCAGCCTTAGCGGGAGGTTTAGCACAGATACGCAGTATTTT. Full variable domain (rest looked up from reference TRBV2 and TRBJ2-3): EPEVTQTPSHQVTQMGQEVILRCVPISNHLYFYWYRQILGQKVEFLVSFYNNEISEKSEIFDDQFSVERPDGSNFTLKIRSTKLEDSAMYFCASLSGRFSTDTQYFGPGTRLTVL.

The chain is built from TRBV5-1 and TRBJ2-5; D unresolved. This CDR3 contains 15 residues. Germline loops: CDR1 SGHRS, CDR2 YFSETQ. V lost 7 bases and J 1 base, leaving 17 bases between the germline ends. The CDR3 DNA reads as TGCGCCAGCGGCCCCGTTAGCAGACTCCAAGAGACCCAGTACTTC. Protein product: CASGPVSRLQETQYF.

This clonotype has ten or more counts. The chain has TRBV7-2 and TRBJ1-4; D gene uncertain. This CDR3 has 15 residues. V was cut by 0 bases and J by 4 bases, with 9 bases left in between. Germline CDR1 reads SGHTA; CDR2 reads FQGNSA. CDR3 in DNA: TGTGCCAGCAGCTTAGCGAGAAGAAGTAATGAAAAACTGTTTTTT. Encoded protein: CASSLARRSNEKLFF.

This clonotype was detected only a few times. CDR3 nucleotide sequence: TGTGCCAGTAGTATCGGACAACCCGGGGAGCTGTTTTTT. As protein: CASSIGQPGELFF. This sequence joins TRBV19 and TRBJ2-2; maybe TRBD1 (5 bases). Germline V gives CDR1 LNHDA, CDR2 SQIVND (reference sequence). Trimming pared 3 bases from V and 6 bases from J, leaving 8 bases between. The CDR3 spans 13 residues.

There are a few counts of this clonotype. V and J are TRBV5-1 and TRBJ2-1, with D hard to call. V gave up 0 bases and J gave up 7 bases, with 8 bases separating them. Germline CDR1 reads SGHRS; CDR2 reads YFSETQ. This CDR3 is built from 13 residues. CDR3 in amino acids: CASSLGSVNEQFF. The CDR3 nucleotides are TGCGCCAGCAGCTTGGGGTCGGTGAATGAGCAGTTCTTC.

This clonotype has ten or more counts. J is TRBJ2-1 and V is TRBV7-2; 9 positions agree with TRBD2. Germline assignment: CDR1 SGHTA and CDR2 FQGNSA. CDR3 length: 17 amino acids. Trimming took 1 base from V and 0 from J; bases not matched to a gene: 4. The CDR3, as DNA: TGTGCCAGCAGCTTAGTGGCTAGCGGGATCTCCTACAATGAGCAGTTCTTC. Its protein product is CASSLVASGISYNEQFF.

This clonotype has only a few counts. The gene calls are TRBV12-3 or TRBV12-4 and TRBJ2-1; 12 positions agree with TRBD2. V was pared by 6 bases and J by 7 bases, with 7 bases of the junction left unmatched. This CDR3 region has 15 residues. CDR3 nucleotides: TGTGCCAGCAGACCTAGCGGGGGGGCCATTAATGAGCAGTTCTTC. Its protein product is CASRPSGGAINEQFF.